The sequence of this T cell receptor beta chain was determined in a study of blood T cell repertoires in COVID-19. Study summary: The cDNA or gDNA used as material had been derived from T cells, B-cell-depleted T cells, or PBMCs.

The authors' processing: Cell counts per sample came from amplifying reference gene primers. This table comes from immunoSEQ multiplex PCR, and its TCRdb copy is limited to in-frame clones, with some not included. The V and J calls and clone size are taken from that table; D and trimming were inferred from the DNA. Of 100,000 or so clones detected, 65% to 90% appear once; the ten largest clones hold approximately 2.4%. This clone was found once. Clinical history as reported by participants underpinned cohort assignment. Recovered status applied to Cohort 3 donors who had two consecutive negative PCRs. It also applied to those with clearance or with symptom resolution. This CDR3 comprises 13 residues. Per the germline V gene, CDR1 is MDHEN and CDR2 is SYDVKM. V lost 5 bases, J lost 8 bases, and 16 bases lay in between.

Sequencing was performed on PBMCs or T cells enriched from blood (not recorded which). This rearrangement joins TRBV28 to TRBJ2-7; D perhaps matches TRBD1 (5 bases). The receptor was derived from a woman aged 45 to 65 who had recovered from COVID-19. The CDR3 is CASSPVLSGKQYF. Written as DNA, the CDR3 is TGTGCCAGCAGTCCGGTCCTTTCAGGGAAGCAGTACTTC.